This T cell receptor beta chain is drawn from a study of cytomegalovirus exposure and HLA in healthy donors. Use of 60 Vbeta and 13 Jbeta primers characterized the PCR. Repertoires were generated with immunoSEQ multiplex PCR, while TCRdb's copy carries only in-frame clones and drops some. The sample holds roughly 200,000 clones, around 76% seen once. The CDR3 totals 17 residues. Germline V gene lookup returns CDR1 SGHNT and CDR2 YYREEE (reference sequence). The chain carries TRBV5-4 and TRBJ1-1; unclear D gene. The receptor's source is a man between 18 and 29 years old in good health and CMV-seronegative. Sequencing was carried out using PBMCs. The CDR3 nucleotides are TGTGTTTTTCAAGCAGAAGACGGCATACGAGGGAACACTGAAGCTTTCTTT. Its translation: CVFQAEDGIRGNTEAFF. The full variable domain, with the rest looked up from reference TRBV5-4 and TRBJ1-1, is ETGVTQSPTHLIKTRGQQVTLRCSSQSGHNTVSWYQQALGQGPQFIFQYYREEENGRGNFPPRFSGLQFPNYSSELNVNALELDDSALYLCVFQAEDGIRGNTEAFFGQGTRLTVV.